This T cell receptor (beta chain) was recovered during a study of early T cells in non-severe SARS-CoV-2 infection. The wider study: Chains stayed unpaired after sequencing of bulk RNA from unsorted whole blood.

Individual cDNA molecules carried attached unique molecular identifiers. In TCRdb, the 5' RACE reads were re-called with MiXCR into one record per CDR3 protein. The sample has about 94,000 distinct CDR3 sequences; roughly an eighth are singletons. This clonotype was recorded only once. Its antigen remains unidentified. This may be a read error, as it is one base from a much larger clone. The germline CDR1 and CDR2 sequences are MDHEN and SYDVKM. This CDR3 region has 17 residues. V was clipped by 1 base and J by 4 bases; unmatched bases: 9. General study findings and limits: The matching step, a VDJdb search, favored anti-spike CD8 responses and missed private and CD4 specificities.

This clonotype originated in an adult who was a healthcare worker with PCR-confirmed SARS-CoV-2 infection or an uninfected control (not recorded which). Sample: whole blood. This rearrangement joins TRBV28 to TRBJ2-3; 9 nucleotides align to TRBD1. The CDR3, as DNA: TGTGCCAGCAGTTTATTCGGGACAGGGTCGGGCGCAGATACGCAGTATTTT. This gives the protein CASSLFGTGSGADTQYF.